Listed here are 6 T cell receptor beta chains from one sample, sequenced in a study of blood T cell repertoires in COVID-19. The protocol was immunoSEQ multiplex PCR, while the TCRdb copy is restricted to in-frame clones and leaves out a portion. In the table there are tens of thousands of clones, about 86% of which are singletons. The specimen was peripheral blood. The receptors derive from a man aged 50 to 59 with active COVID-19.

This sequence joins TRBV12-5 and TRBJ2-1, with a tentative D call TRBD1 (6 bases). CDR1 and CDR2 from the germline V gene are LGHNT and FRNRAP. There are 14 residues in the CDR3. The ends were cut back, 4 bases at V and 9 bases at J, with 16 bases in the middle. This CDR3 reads CASGSWTVQGEQFF. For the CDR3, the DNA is TGTGCTAGTGGTTCCTGGACAGTCCAGGGTGAGCAGTTCTTC. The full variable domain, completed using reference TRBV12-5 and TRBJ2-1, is DARVTQTPRHKVTEMGQEVTMRCQPILGHNTVFWYRQTMMQGLELLAYFRNRAPLDDSGMPKDRFSAEMPDATLATLKIQPSEPRDSAVYFCASGSWTVQGEQFFGPGTRLTVL.

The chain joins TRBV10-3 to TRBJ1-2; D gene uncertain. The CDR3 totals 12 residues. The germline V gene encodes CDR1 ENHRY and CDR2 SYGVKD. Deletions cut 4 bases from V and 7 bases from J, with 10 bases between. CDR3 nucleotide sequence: TGTGCCATCAGTGTTGAGAAGTCTGGCTACACCTTC. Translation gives CAISVEKSGYTF.

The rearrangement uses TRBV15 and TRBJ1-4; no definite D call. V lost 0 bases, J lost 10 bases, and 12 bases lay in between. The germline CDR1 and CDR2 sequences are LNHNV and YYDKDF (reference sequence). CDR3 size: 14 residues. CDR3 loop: CATSRDTGVIKLFF. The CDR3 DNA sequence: TGTGCCACCAGCAGAGATACGGGTGTAATAAAACTGTTTTTT.

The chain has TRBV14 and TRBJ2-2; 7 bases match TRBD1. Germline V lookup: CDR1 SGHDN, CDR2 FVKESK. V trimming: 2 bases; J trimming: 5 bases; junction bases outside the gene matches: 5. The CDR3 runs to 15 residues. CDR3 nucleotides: TGTGCCAGCAGCCAACGACAGGGTCGAACCGGGGAGCTGTTTTTT. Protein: CASSQRQGRTGELFF. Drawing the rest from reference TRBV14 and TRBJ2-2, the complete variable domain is EAGVTQFPSHSVIEKGQTVTLRCDPISGHDNLYWYRRVMGKEIKFLLHFVKESKQDESGMPNNRFLAERTGGTYSTLKVQPAELEDSGVYFCASSQRQGRTGELFFGEGSRLTVL.

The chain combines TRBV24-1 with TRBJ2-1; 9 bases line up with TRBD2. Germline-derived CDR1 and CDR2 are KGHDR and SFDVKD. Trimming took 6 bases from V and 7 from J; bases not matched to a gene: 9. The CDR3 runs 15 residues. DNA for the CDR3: TGTGCCACCAGTCTAGCGGGAACTGGGGAGAATGAGCAGTTCTTC. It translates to CATSLAGTGENEQFF.

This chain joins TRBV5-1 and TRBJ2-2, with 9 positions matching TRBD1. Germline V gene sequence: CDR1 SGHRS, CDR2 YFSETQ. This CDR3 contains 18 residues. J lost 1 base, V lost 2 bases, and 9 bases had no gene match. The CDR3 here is CASSLIVMGQGNTGELFF. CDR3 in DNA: TGCGCCAGCAGCTTAATCGTTATGGGACAGGGGAACACCGGGGAGCTGTTTTTT.